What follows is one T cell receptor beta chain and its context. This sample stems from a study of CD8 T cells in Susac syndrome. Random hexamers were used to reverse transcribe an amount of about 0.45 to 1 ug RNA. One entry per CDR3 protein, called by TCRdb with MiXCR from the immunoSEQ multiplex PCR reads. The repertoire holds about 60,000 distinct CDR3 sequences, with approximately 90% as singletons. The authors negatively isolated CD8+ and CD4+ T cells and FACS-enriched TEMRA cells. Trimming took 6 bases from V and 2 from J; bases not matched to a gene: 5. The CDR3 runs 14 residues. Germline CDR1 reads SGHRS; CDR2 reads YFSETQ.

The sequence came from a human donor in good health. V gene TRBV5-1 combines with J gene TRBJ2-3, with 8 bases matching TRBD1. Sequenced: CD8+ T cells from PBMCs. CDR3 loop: CASNSGGVTDTQYF. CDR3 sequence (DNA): TGCGCCAGCAACTCAGGGGGCGTCACAGATACGCAGTATTTT.